The rows below give T cell receptor beta chains drawn from one sample of a study of blood T cell repertoires in COVID-19. Produced via immunoSEQ multiplex PCR; TCRdb's table is partial and in-frame only. The top ten hold 7% to 7.5% of the sample, which has tens of thousands of clones, 75% to 90% seen once. Sequencing was carried out using peripheral blood. The receptors come from a man in his 60s with acute or convalescent COVID-19. The CDR3 runs from the conserved cysteine through the conserved F or W. D genes are given only for firm matches. Clone size is not always given. Where it is, it says once, few, many or a class for expanded clones.

v_call	d_call	j_call	clone_size	cdr3_nt	cdr3_aa
TRBV27	TRBD1	TRBJ1-1	NA	TGTGCCAGCAGTTTCGGCTCCAGGGGGCGCGGGGTCACTGAAGCTTTCTTT	CASSFGSRGRGVTEAFF
TRBV6-2/TRBV6-3	NA	TRBJ1-4	NA	TGTGCCAGCAGTTACTCGAGGAGATCGGTCACTTCAACTAATGAAAAACTGTTTTTT	CASSYSRRSVTSTNEKLFF
TRBV5-5	NA	TRBJ2-1	NA	TGTGCCAGCAGCTTGGATCCAGGGGGGACCTACAATGAGCAGTTCTTC	CASSLDPGGTYNEQFF
TRBV5-4	NA	TRBJ1-3	NA	TGTGCCAGCAGCTTCGGGGTGGCTGGAAACACCATATATTTT	CASSFGVAGNTIYF
TRBV12-3/TRBV12-4	TRBD1	TRBJ1-2	NA	TGTGCCAGCAGTCAGGGGGAGGATGGCTACACCTTC	CASSQGEDGYTF
TRBV5-1	TRBD2	TRBJ2-3	NA	TGCGCCAGCAGCCCCGGGACTAGGTCAGATACGCAGTATTTT	CASSPGTRSDTQYF
TRBV6-1	NA	TRBJ2-2	NA	TGTGCCTGCCGGTTCCTTGAAACCGGGGAGCTGTTTTTT	CACRFLETGELFF
TRBV7-9	TRBD2	TRBJ2-7	NA	TGTGCCAGCAGCTCTAGCGGGACAACAGGGGAGCAGTACTTC	CASSSSGTTGEQYF
TRBV5-1	TRBD1	TRBJ1-1	NA	TGCGCCAGCAGCCGGACAGGGATGAACACTGAAGCTTTCTTT	CASSRTGMNTEAFF
TRBV6-6	NA	TRBJ2-5	NA	TGTGCCAGCGAACCAGGGATCCTTCAAGAGACCCAGTACTTC	CASEPGILQETQYF
TRBV6-6	TRBD2	TRBJ2-2	NA	TGTGCCAGCAGAACCAGCGGGAGTCACGGGGAGCTGTTTTTT	CASRTSGSHGELFF
TRBV27	NA	TRBJ1-4	NA	TGTGCCAGCGGGAGGGGGGCCGGACTTGAAAAACTGTTTTTT	CASGRGAGLEKLFF
TRBV27	NA	TRBJ2-6	NA	TGTGCCAGCAGACTCAGGAGGGTGTGGACAGGTGGTGAGATTGGGGCCAACGTCCTGACTTTC	CASRLRRVWTGGEIGANVLTF
TRBV19	NA	TRBJ2-7	NA	TGTGCCAGTAGTATAGAACTGGGGTGGACTTCCTACGAGCAGTACTTC	CASSIELGWTSYEQYF
TRBV7-9	TRBD2	TRBJ2-1	NA	TGTGCCAGCAGCCCACATAGCGGGAGTAGTTTTATTGAGCAGTTCTTC	CASSPHSGSSFIEQFF
TRBV19	NA	TRBJ2-2	NA	TGTGCCAGTAACTTAAGGGGGGGCCGCAACACCGGGGAGCTGTTTTTT	CASNLRGGRNTGELFF
TRBV5-6	TRBD2	TRBJ2-4	NA	TGTGCCAGCAGCCCGAGGACTAGCGGGAGGGCCGTTTCAAAAAACATTCAGTACTTC	CASSPRTSGRAVSKNIQYF
TRBV11-2	TRBD1	TRBJ1-2	NA	TGTGCCAGCAGCTTAACAGGGGTAGGCTATGGCTACACCTTC	CASSLTGVGYGYTF
TRBV30	NA	TRBJ1-2	NA	TGTGCCTGGAGTGGCGACTATGGCTACACCTTC	CAWSGDYGYTF
TRBV29-1	TRBD1	TRBJ1-4	NA	TGCAGCGTTACAGGGGGTCGTGAAAAACTGTTTTTT	CSVTGGREKLFF
TRBV5-8	NA	TRBJ2-1	NA	TGTGCCAGCAGCTTATTACGGTATGAGCAGTTCTTC	CASSLLRYEQFF
TRBV30	NA	TRBJ1-1	NA	TGTGCCTTACAGGTCACTGAAGCTTTCTTT	CALQVTEAFF
TRBV6-2/TRBV6-3	TRBD1	TRBJ1-5	once	TGTGCCAGCAGTGCCGGGACAGGGGGCGGACAGCCCCAGCATTTT	CASSAGTGGGQPQHF
TRBV2	NA	TRBJ1-6	few	TGTGCCAGCAGAAGGGGAGGGAATTCACCCCTCCACTTT	CASRRGGNSPLHF
TRBV27	TRBD2	TRBJ2-1	NA	TGTGCCAGCACCCAACGGGCTAGCGGGGGGCTAGCTTACAATGAGCAGTTCTTC	CASTQRASGGLAYNEQFF
TRBV11-3	TRBD1	TRBJ2-1	NA	TGTGCCAGCAGAAACAGGGGGCATGCGTATGAGCAGTTCTTC	CASRNRGHAYEQFF
TRBV11-3	NA	TRBJ1-1	NA	TGTGCCAGCAGCTTAACCGGGTACACTGAAGCTTTCTTT	CASSLTGYTEAFF
TRBV7-2	NA	TRBJ1-4	NA	TGTGCCAGCAGCCACGGTCAGGGGAATGAAAAACTGTTTTTT	CASSHGQGNEKLFF
TRBV2	NA	TRBJ1-1	NA	TGTGCCAGCAGAGGACAGAGCACTGAAGCTTTCTTT	CASRGQSTEAFF
TRBV4-1	NA	TRBJ1-2	medium-sized	TGCGCCAGCAGCCAAGAAAATGGGGGGACCTATGGCTACACCTTC	CASSQENGGTYGYTF
TRBV2	TRBD1	TRBJ1-1	once	TGTGCCAGCAGTGCACTAACAGGGGGCCCTGAAGCTTTCTTT	CASSALTGGPEAFF
TRBV7-9	NA	TRBJ1-1	NA	TGTGCCAGCAGCTTAACAAACACTGAAGCTTTCTTT	CASSLTNTEAFF
TRBV10-2	NA	TRBJ1-4	NA	TGCGCCAGCAGTGTTGGAGGGAATGAAAAACTGTTTTTT	CASSVGGNEKLFF
TRBV10-3	NA	TRBJ2-5	NA	TGTGCCATCAGTGAGTCCCTCTGGCCGGGGGAGACCCAGTACTTC	CAISESLWPGETQYF
TRBV19	NA	TRBJ1-5	NA	TGTGCCAGTAGTATGCAGACGGGGAATCAGCCCCAGCATTTT	CASSMQTGNQPQHF
TRBV19	TRBD1	TRBJ1-5	NA	TGTGCCAGTAGTATCCGACAGGGTTCCACCTATAGCAATCAGCCCCAGCATTTT	CASSIRQGSTYSNQPQHF
TRBV5-1	TRBD1	TRBJ1-6	NA	TGCGCCAGCAGCCCGACAGGGAGCAATTCACCCCTCCACTTT	CASSPTGSNSPLHF
TRBV5-4	TRBD2	TRBJ2-5	NA	TGTGCCAGCAGCTTGACTAGCGGAATGGAGACCCAGTACTTC	CASSLTSGMETQYF
TRBV3-1/TRBV3-2	NA	TRBJ1-1	NA	TGTGCCAGCAGCCCCACAATGGGGGGGAGGAAAGCTTTCTTT	CASSPTMGGRKAFF
TRBV15	NA	TRBJ1-2	NA	TGTGCCACCAGCAGATCCCTAGCGGGGGACAACTATGGCTACACCTTC	CATSRSLAGDNYGYTF
TRBV10-3	TRBD1	TRBJ1-2	NA	TGTGCCATCAGTCTAGGACAGGCGAACTATGGCTACACCTTC	CAISLGQANYGYTF
TRBV5-1	NA	TRBJ2-1	few	TGCGCCAGCGGGCAGGGGTTGAACAATGAGCAGTTCTTC	CASGQGLNNEQFF
TRBV2	NA	TRBJ1-5	NA	TGTGCCAGCGGTGAGGGCTCGTCCCAGCATTTT	CASGEGSSQHF
TRBV13	NA	TRBJ1-3	NA	TGTGCCAGCAGCTTACGAGGGGGTCGTAACTCTGGAAACACCATATATTTT	CASSLRGGRNSGNTIYF
TRBV5-1	NA	TRBJ2-7	NA	TGCGCCAGCAGCTTTGGCATCGTCCCCTACGAGCAGTACTTC	CASSFGIVPYEQYF
TRBV25-1	NA	TRBJ1-2	NA	TGTGCCAGGGATCGGGACATCTATGGCTACACCTTC	CARDRDIYGYTF
TRBV15	TRBD1	TRBJ1-5	NA	TGTGCCACCAGCAGAGATAGGGGACAGTGGGGTCAGCCCCAGCATTTT	CATSRDRGQWGQPQHF
TRBV6-5	NA	TRBJ1-6	NA	TGTGCCAGCAGTTACTTGGGACAAAATTCACCCCTCCACTTT	CASSYLGQNSPLHF
TRBV12-5	NA	TRBJ1-2	NA	TGTGCTAGTGGTTTGTGGACCGGGGGGTCGTTGGATAGATATGGCTACACCTTC	CASGLWTGGSLDRYGYTF
TRBV5-1	TRBD1	TRBJ2-3	NA	TGCGCCAGCAGCTTGGGGACAGGGACCACAGATACGCAGTATTTT	CASSLGTGTTDTQYF
TRBV18	NA	TRBJ1-1	NA	TGTGCCAGCTCAGACCGGGACATTAACACTGAAGCTTTCTTT	CASSDRDINTEAFF
TRBV5-6	TRBD1	TRBJ1-2	once	TGTGCCAGCAGTTTGGGACAGCAGTATGGCTACACCTTC	CASSLGQQYGYTF
TRBV9	NA	TRBJ1-3	NA	TGTGCCAGCAGCGAGGGGTTAAGCTCTGGAAACACCATATATTTT	CASSEGLSSGNTIYF
TRBV5-1	NA	TRBJ1-1	NA	TGCGCCAGCAGCCTGGACTTGAACACTGAAGCTTTCTTT	CASSLDLNTEAFF